These 6 T cell receptor beta chains originate from one sample sequenced in a study of cytomegalovirus exposure and HLA in healthy donors. The study ran its PCR with 60 Vbeta and 13 Jbeta primers. Libraries were prepared by immunoSEQ multiplex PCR; TCRdb keeps only in-frame clonotypes and omits some of them. This repertoire shows approximately 61,000 clones, around 61% found once; its top ten account for roughly 3%. What was sequenced was PBMCs. The source of these receptors is a woman aged 45-60 years in good health and CMV-seronegative.

This chain uses TRBV2 with TRBJ1-2; 8 bases align to TRBD1. The germline V gene has CDR1 SNHLY and CDR2 FYNNEI. Trimming took 8 bases from V and 4 from J; bases not matched to a gene: 12. This CDR3 has 15 amino acids. The CDR3 protein is CASSDTGQEGYGYTF. The CDR3 DNA follows: TGTGCCAGCTCTGATACGGGACAGGAGGGCTATGGCTACACCTTC.

This chain connects TRBV5-4 to TRBJ2-1, with D possibly matching TRBD1 (6 bases). Trimming stripped 4 bases from V and 3 bases from J, with 11 bases between. CDR1 is SGHNT and CDR2 is YYREEE in the germline V gene (reference sequence). The CDR3 contains 14 residues. The CDR3, as DNA: TGTGCCAGCAGCAAAGCAGGGGACTACAATGAGCAGTTCTTC. It encodes CASSKAGDYNEQFF.

This sequence joins TRBV30 and TRBJ2-3; perhaps TRBD2 as D (5 bases). Germline V gene lookup returns CDR1 GTSNPN and CDR2 SVGIG (reference sequence). Trimming removed 1 base from V and 3 bases from J, with 20 bases in between. The CDR3 extends over 17 amino acids. The CDR3 DNA reads as TGTGCCTGGAGTGGTGGGATGCCTAGCCGTGGGACAGATACGCAGTATTTT. Translated: CAWSGGMPSRGTDTQYF. Together with reference TRBV30 and TRBJ2-3, the CDR3 gives the full variable domain: SQTIHQWPATLVQPVGSPLSLECTVEGTSNPNLYWYRQAAGRGLQLLFYSVGIGQISSEVPQNLSASRPQDRQFILSSKKLLLSDSGFYLCAWSGGMPSRGTDTQYFGPGTRLTVL.

The chain recombines TRBV4-2 with TRBJ2-7; 7 bases match TRBD1. The length of the CDR3 is 15 residues. The germline V gene has CDR1 LGHNA and CDR2 YNFKEQ. The trim removed 4 bases at V and 3 bases at J, leaving 9 bases unmatched. The CDR3 DNA reads TGTGCCAGCAGCCCTCACCGGGACAGCAACTACGAGCAGTACTTC. Amino acid sequence: CASSPHRDSNYEQYF.

The chain is built from TRBV2 and TRBJ2-2, with 7 bases that match TRBD2. The V gene's germline CDR1 is SNHLY and CDR2 FYNNEI. J was trimmed by 7 bases and V by 7 bases; bases with no gene match: 3. This CDR3 region has 12 residues. Here the CDR3 DNA reads TGTGCCAGCACCACTAGCGTCGGGGAGCTGTTTTTT. As protein: CASTTSVGELFF. The full variable domain, completed using reference TRBV2 and TRBJ2-2, is EPEVTQTPSHQVTQMGQEVILRCVPISNHLYFYWYRQILGQKVEFLVSFYNNEISEKSEIFDDQFSVERPDGSNFTLKIRSTKLEDSAMYFCASTTSVGELFFGEGSRLTVL.

The chain couples TRBV6-1 to TRBJ2-7; 7 bases map to TRBD2. The germline gives CDR1 MNHNS, CDR2 SASEGT. The ends lost 3 bases at V and 0 bases at J; junction bases unmatched: 5. There are 15 residues in the CDR3. The CDR3 DNA is TGTGCCAGCAGTGATCGCGGGGGTAGCTCCTACGAGCAGTACTTC. Translating gives CASSDRGGSSYEQYF.